These 20 T cell receptor beta chains were all obtained from the same sample, sequenced in a study of T cells of healthy individuals. TCRdb independently ran MiXCR on the 5' RACE reads; one entry per CDR3 protein. The sample holds about 82,000 distinct CDR3 sequences, about 5.5% seen once. These receptors were obtained from a female donor in good health.

CDR3 in amino acids: CASSQDGDGAGANVLTF. The CDR3 DNA is TGCGCCAGCAGCCAAGATGGGGACGGGGCTGGGGCCAACGTCCTGACTTTC. The chain recombines TRBV4-3 with TRBJ2-6; perhaps D is TRBD1 or TRBD2 (5 bases each). The CDR3 consists of 17 residues. V was pared by 0 bases and J by 2 bases, with 11 bases between. The V gene's germline CDR1 is LGHNA and CDR2 YSLEER.

In its sample, this clonotype was seen many times. The gene calls are TRBV29-1 and TRBJ2-2; unclear D gene. Trimming removed 5 bases from V and 2 bases from J, with 6 bases in between. The germline CDR1 and CDR2 sequences are SQVTM and ANQGSEA. This CDR3 comprises 12 residues. The CDR3 bases are TGCAGCGTTTCCTTCAACACCGGGGAGCTGTTTTTT. Translation: CSVSFNTGELFF.

This clonotype turned up a few times. The gene calls are TRBV5-6 and TRBJ1-1; no clear D. V lost 4 bases and J lost 6, with 16 bases in between. The CDR3 spans 14 residues. The germline gives CDR1 SGHDT, CDR2 YYEEEE. The CDR3 here is CASSRLSSRPEAFF. The CDR3 DNA sequence: TGTGCCAGCAGCCGCCTTTCCAGCCGCCCTGAAGCTTTCTTT. The full variable domain, in which reference TRBV5-6 and TRBJ1-1 provide the parts outside the CDR3, is DAGVTQSPTHLIKTRGQQVTLRCSPKSGHDTVSWYQQALGQGPQFIFQYYEEEERQRGNFPDRFSGHQFPNYSSELNVNALLLGDSALYLCASSRLSSRPEAFFGQGTRLTVV.

This clonotype appeared many times. The chain uses TRBV7-2 and TRBJ2-4; D not resolved. This CDR3 has 15 amino acids. CDR1 is SGHTA and CDR2 is FQGNSA in the germline V gene. V dropped 1 base and J dropped 0 bases, with 7 bases sitting between them. The CDR3 DNA sequence: TGTGCCAGCAGCTTAGGGACGATAGCCAAAAACATTCAGTACTTC. Translating gives CASSLGTIAKNIQYF.

This clonotype appeared many times. The chain joins TRBV6-5 to TRBJ2-7; 10 bases are shared with TRBD2. The CDR3 loop spans 16 amino acids. CDR1 and CDR2 (germline): MNHEY, SVGAGI. Unmatched junction bases numbered 11, after V lost 8 bases and J lost 1 base. The CDR3 is CASGARGAGGSYEQYF. Written as DNA, the CDR3 is TGTGCCAGCGGAGCAAGGGGAGCGGGAGGGTCCTACGAGCAGTACTTC.

This chain joins TRBV30 and TRBJ2-1; 14 bases are shared with TRBD2. With V trimmed by 3 bases and J by 7 bases, 5 bases remained unmatched. There are 15 residues in the CDR3. Germline values: CDR1 GTSNPN, CDR2 SVGIG (reference sequence). CDR3 in amino acids: CAWSRTSGRRNEQFF. In nucleotides, the CDR3 is TGTGCCTGGAGCCGGACTAGCGGGAGGCGGAATGAGCAGTTCTTC.

V usage is TRBV18 and J usage is TRBJ2-7; TRBD2 agrees at 11 bases. Looked up from germline, CDR1 is KGHSH and CDR2 is LQKENI. This CDR3 spans 15 amino acids. V lost 3 bases to trimming and J lost 6 bases; unmatched junction nucleotides: 7. CDR3 in amino acids: CASSPRLAGIGEQYF. In nucleotides, the CDR3 is TGTGCCAGCTCACCCCGACTAGCGGGAATAGGCGAGCAGTACTTC.

This clonotype came up many times. The chain couples TRBV12-3 or TRBV12-4 to TRBJ2-3; 7 positions match TRBD2. The V segment lost 4 bases and the J segment 1 base; nucleotides outside the gene matches: 5. The CDR3 contains 15 residues. The CDR3 DNA follows: TGTGCCAGCAGTTCCCTTAGCGGGCGCACAGATACGCAGTATTTT. Its translation: CASSSLSGRTDTQYF.

This clonotype was detected a few times. This rearrangement joins TRBV3-1 to TRBJ2-1; 15 nucleotides align to TRBD2. From germline, CDR1 is LGHDT and CDR2 YNNKEL (reference sequence). The CDR3 extends over 14 amino acids. V was pared by 6 bases and J by 9 bases, with 3 bases of the junction left unmatched. The DNA for the CDR3 is TGTGCCAGCAGTCCGGGACTAGCGGGAGGTGAGCAGTTCTTC. Translating it yields CASSPGLAGGEQFF.

At least ten counts were recorded for this clonotype. The V call is TRBV6-5, the J call TRBJ1-1; 10 bases fit TRBD1. Trimming cost V 5 bases and J 4 bases; bases outside gene matches: 10. CDR3 length: 16 amino acids. Germline CDR1 is MNHEY and CDR2 is SVGAGI. CDR3 in amino acids: CASSPSLTGGGTEAFF. In DNA form, the CDR3 reads TGTGCCAGCAGTCCTTCCCTGACAGGGGGCGGCACTGAAGCTTTCTTT.

Ten or more counts support this clonotype. V and J are TRBV19 and TRBJ2-6, with D unresolved. Trimming took off 4 bases at V and 3 bases at J, with 7 bases between the two ends. The CDR3 contains 14 residues. CDR1 and CDR2 (germline): LNHDA, SQIVND (reference sequence). In nucleotides, the CDR3 is TGTGCCAGTAGTAGCAGACTTGGGGCCAACGTCCTGACTTTC. It yields the protein CASSSRLGANVLTF.

This clonotype was counted at least ten times. This sequence joins TRBV5-5 and TRBJ2-1; D uncertain. The CDR3 length is 18 residues. Trimming left V 4 bases short and J 0 bases short, with 20 bases between. Germline V CDR1 and CDR2: SGHKS, YYEKEE (reference sequence). The CDR3 loop is CASSPRGGAESSYNEQFF. CDR3 bases: TGTGCCAGCAGCCCCCGAGGCGGCGCGGAAAGCTCCTACAATGAGCAGTTCTTC. The full variable domain, completed using reference TRBV5-5 and TRBJ2-1, is DAGVTQSPTHLIKTRGQQVTLRCSPISGHKSVSWYQQVLGQGPQFIFQYYEKEERGRGNFPDRFSARQFPNYSSELNVNALLLGDSALYLCASSPRGGAESSYNEQFFGPGTRLTVL.

On this clonotype: At one end, the junction sequence differs from germline, possibly due to a read error. The rearrangement joins TRBV3-1 to TRBJ2-3; 12 bases line up with TRBD2. The CDR3 covers 16 residues. Germline lookup yields CDR1 LGHDT and CDR2 YNNKEL (reference sequence). As DNA, the CDR3 is TGTACCAGCAGCCAGGAGGGACTAGCGGGCAGGTATACGCAGTATTTT. It translates to CTSSQEGLAGRYTQYF.

The chain combines TRBV5-5 with TRBJ2-4, with D possibly matching TRBD1 (5 bases). Germline V lookup: CDR1 SGHKS, CDR2 YYEKEE (reference sequence). This CDR3 comprises 19 residues. With 3 bases removed from V and 0 bases from J, the gap between germline ends came to 22 bases. CDR3 coding DNA: TGTGCCAGCAGCTCGGTAGGGGTGTTCTGGGATATAGCCAAAAACATTCAGTACTTC. Protein: CASSSVGVFWDIAKNIQYF.

This clonotype was seen at least ten times. This chain joins TRBV18 and TRBJ1-4; no clear D gene. V was cut by 2 bases and J by 8 bases, with 18 bases left in between. Germline values: CDR1 KGHSH, CDR2 LQKENI. CDR3 length equals 16 residues. DNA for the CDR3: TGTGCCAGCTCACCAATCGGGTCGGAACTCGGGGAAAAACTGTTTTTT. Its translation: CASSPIGSELGEKLFF. Full variable domain (outside the CDR3, taken from reference TRBV18 and TRBJ1-4): NAGVMQNPRHLVRRRGQEARLRCSPMKGHSHVYWYRQLPEEGLKFMVYLQKENIIDESGMPKERFSAEFPKEGPSILRIQQVVRGDSAAYFCASSPIGSELGEKLFFGSGTQLSVL.

This clonotype was seen a handful of times. The chain combines TRBV20-1 with TRBJ2-7, with D possibly being TRBD1 (5 bases). The germline V gene has CDR1 DFQATT and CDR2 SNEGSKA (reference sequence). CDR3 length: 14 amino acids. V lost 3 bases and J lost 6, with 18 bases in between. The CDR3 DNA reads TGCAGTGCTAGTCCAGGGATGATAATAGGCGAGCAGTACTTC. Translating gives CSASPGMIIGEQYF.

Worth noting for this clonotype: The junction departs from germline at one end; a sequencing error may be responsible. The V and J genes are TRBV5-5 and TRBJ2-1; D is unresolved. The CDR3 is 19 amino acids. Germline CDR1 SGHKS, CDR2 YYEKEE (reference sequence). The CDR3 DNA sequence: TGTGCCAGCAGCTTGGCCATTGTAGTCTACCTTTCTTCCTACAGTGAGCAGTTCTTC. This gives the protein CASSLAIVVYLSSYSEQFF. Combining the CDR3 with reference TRBV5-5 and TRBJ2-1 gives the whole variable domain DAGVTQSPTHLIKTRGQQVTLRCSPISGHKSVSWYQQVLGQGPQFIFQYYEKEERGRGNFPDRFSARQFPNYSSELNVNALLLGDSALYLCASSLAIVVYLSSYSEQFFGPGTRLTVL.

This rearrangement joins TRBV6-5 to TRBJ2-5; D gene unclear. Between the trimmed V and J ends, which lost 2 bases and 4 bases, there was a span of 20 bases. The CDR3 has 17 residues. Germline V gives CDR1 MNHEY, CDR2 SVGAGI. The CDR3 nucleotides read TGTGCCAGCAGTTACACTATAAAGGACCCTTCCCCAGAGACCCAGTACTTC. The encoded protein is CASSYTIKDPSPETQYF.

Only a few counts were recorded for this clonotype. DNA for the CDR3: TGTGCCAGCAGCTTAGCCAGGGCCCAGAACACTGAAGCTTTCTTT. It encodes CASSLARAQNTEAFF. This chain joins TRBV11-2 and TRBJ1-1; tentative D call: TRBD1 (5 bases). CDR1 is SGHAT, CDR2 FQNNGV, per germline. The CDR3 extends over 15 amino acids. Deletions cut 1 base from V and 1 base from J, with 10 bases between.

Ten or more counts support this clonotype. This sequence joins TRBV6-2 or TRBV6-3 and TRBJ2-1; 15 nucleotides align to TRBD2. CDR1 is MNHEY and CDR2 is SVGEGT in the germline V gene. J was trimmed by 7 bases and V by 6 bases; bases with no gene match: 4. This CDR3 is 15 amino acids long. The CDR3 bases are TGTGCCAGCAGAGTCGGGACTAGCGGGAGGAATGAGCAGTTCTTC. Its protein product is CASRVGTSGRNEQFF.